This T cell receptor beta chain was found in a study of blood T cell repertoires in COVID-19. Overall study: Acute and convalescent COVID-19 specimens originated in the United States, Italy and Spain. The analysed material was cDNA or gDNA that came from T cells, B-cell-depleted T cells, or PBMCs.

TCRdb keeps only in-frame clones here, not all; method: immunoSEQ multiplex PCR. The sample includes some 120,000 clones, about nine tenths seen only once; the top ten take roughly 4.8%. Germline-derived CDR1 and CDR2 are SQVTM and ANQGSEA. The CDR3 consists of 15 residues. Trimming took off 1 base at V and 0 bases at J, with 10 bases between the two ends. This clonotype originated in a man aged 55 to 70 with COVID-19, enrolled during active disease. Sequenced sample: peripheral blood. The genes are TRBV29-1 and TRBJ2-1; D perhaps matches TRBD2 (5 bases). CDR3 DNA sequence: TGCAGCGTTGAAGGATTCACTAGCTCCTACAATGAGCAGTTCTTC. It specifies CSVEGFTSSYNEQFF.